The 12 T cell receptor beta chains below come from one sample, sequenced in a study of cytomegalovirus exposure and HLA in healthy donors. Vbeta (60) and Jbeta (13) primers were used in the PCR. The table came from immunoSEQ multiplex PCR; TCRdb's copy has only in-frame clones and leaves some out. The table includes 89,000 or so clones, 84% detected once. Source material: PBMCs. The receptors were gathered from a woman under 30 in good health and CMV-seropositive.

J is TRBJ2-3 and V is TRBV25-1, with 10 nucleotides matching TRBD2. Per germline, CDR1 MGHDK and CDR2 SYGVNS. The CDR3 has 15 residues. J lost 2 bases, V lost 4 bases, and 3 bases had no gene match. In nucleotides, the CDR3 is TGTGCCAGCAGTGGCCTAGCGGGGGTCACAGATACGCAGTATTTT. It translates to CASSGLAGVTDTQYF.

The J gene is TRBJ1-1, the V gene TRBV28, with a possible D match to TRBD1 (5 bases). Trimming left V 11 bases short and J 3 bases short, with 10 bases between. From germline, CDR1 is MDHEN and CDR2 SYDVKM. The CDR3 extends over 11 amino acids. The CDR3 region is CACQGYTEAFF. For the CDR3, the DNA is TGTGCCTGTCAGGGATACACTGAAGCTTTCTTT. The full variable domain, its missing parts supplied by reference TRBV28 and TRBJ1-1, is DVKVTQSSRYLVKRTGEKVFLECVQDMDHENMFWYRQDPGLGLRLIYFSYDVKMKEKGDIPEGYSVSREKKERFSLILESASTNQTSMYLCACQGYTEAFFGQGTRLTVV.

V usage is TRBV2 and J usage is TRBJ2-3; maybe TRBD2 (6 bases). This CDR3 contains 12 residues. V was shortened by 9 bases and J by 6 bases, with 13 bases between the two germline ends. In germline, CDR1 is SNHLY, CDR2 FYNNEI. The DNA of the CDR3 is TGTGCCAGTGGGGGGATGTCCGATACGCAGTATTTT. It codes for CASGGMSDTQYF.

The chain links TRBV19 to TRBJ2-7; tentative D call: TRBD1 (5 bases). Trimming pared 8 bases from V and 0 bases from J, leaving 11 bases between. This CDR3 has 13 amino acids. Per the germline V gene, CDR1 is LNHDA and CDR2 is SQIVND (reference sequence). The CDR3 region has the DNA TGTGCCAGTGGGCGACAGAACTCCTACGAGCAGTACTTC. Protein sequence: CASGRQNSYEQYF.

This chain links TRBV5-6 with TRBJ2-2; TRBD2 is a possible D gene (6 bases). The CDR3 spans 15 residues. CDR1 is SGHDT, CDR2 YYEEEE, per germline. V was shortened by 3 bases and J by 2 bases, with 11 bases between the two germline ends. The CDR3 region is CASSWSSENTGELFF. The CDR3 region has the DNA TGTGCCAGCAGCTGGTCTAGCGAAAACACCGGGGAGCTGTTTTTT.

This clone showed up just a few times. This chain links TRBV10-3 with TRBJ1-4; 8 bases are a match to TRBD1. V lost 4 bases, J lost 7 bases, and 5 bases stayed unmatched. The CDR3 runs 14 residues. Germline V lookup: CDR1 ENHRY, CDR2 SYGVKD. This chain's CDR3 is CAISVDRDLEKLFF. The CDR3 region has the DNA TGTGCCATCAGTGTGGACAGGGACCTTGAAAAACTGTTTTTT.

The chain carries TRBV5-1 and TRBJ2-5, with a tentative D call TRBD2 (5 bases). Germline loops: CDR1 SGHRS, CDR2 YFSETQ. V was clipped by 4 bases and J by 5 bases, with 6 bases between them. CDR3 length equals 11 residues. DNA for the CDR3: TGCGCCAGCAGCCCGGGGGAGACCCAGTACTTC. It yields the protein CASSPGETQYF.

The chain combines TRBV6-5 with TRBJ2-7; 7 bases line up with TRBD2. Germline V gene lookup returns CDR1 MNHEY and CDR2 SVGAGI. This CDR3 has 14 residues. The V segment lost 6 bases and the J segment 1 base; nucleotides outside the gene matches: 6. The CDR3: CASSSPGGSYEQYF. CDR3 nucleotide sequence: TGTGCCAGCAGCTCCCCCGGGGGGTCCTACGAGCAGTACTTC.

The chain recombines TRBV4-1 with TRBJ1-5; D is unresolved. Deletions cut 3 bases from V and 6 bases from J, with 9 bases between. The CDR3 has 13 amino acids. Germline assignment: CDR1 MGHRA and CDR2 YSYEKL. The chain's CDR3 is CASSQAVGQPQHF. The CDR3, as DNA: TGCGCCAGCAGCCAGGCGGTTGGTCAGCCCCAGCATTTT.

This clone occurred once. V usage is TRBV7-9 and J usage is TRBJ2-7; maybe TRBD2 (7 bases). CDR3 length: 14 residues. Trimming took 5 bases from V and 6 from J, leaving 17 bases between them. Germline CDR1 reads SEHNR; CDR2 reads FQNEAQ (reference sequence). The CDR3 here is CASSPDGGGGEQYF. The CDR3, as DNA: TGTGCCAGCAGCCCGGACGGGGGAGGGGGCGAGCAGTACTTC.

V gene TRBV14 combines with J gene TRBJ1-2; D is ambiguous. The CDR3 runs 12 residues. Trimming cost V 2 bases and J 2 bases, with 3 bases left between them. From germline, CDR1 is SGHDN and CDR2 FVKESK. The CDR3 region has the DNA TGTGCCAGCAGCCAACAGAACTATGGCTACACCTTC. Translated, it gives CASSQQNYGYTF.

The gene calls are TRBV19 and TRBJ2-1; 10 positions agree with TRBD2. J gave up 16 bases and V 1 base, and 7 bases lay outside the gene matches. Germline assignment: CDR1 LNHDA and CDR2 SQIVND (reference sequence). CDR3 length equals 13 residues. CDR3 bases: TGTGCCAGTAGTATAGGACAACTAGCGGGACGATTCTTC. Protein: CASSIGQLAGRFF.